This TCR beta chain originates from a study of T cell changes during pregnancy in multiple sclerosis. Some clones are missing from TCRdb's copy, which holds only in-frame ones; the method was immunoSEQ multiplex PCR. The sample lists roughly 75,000 clones; 85% to 95% were seen once. There are 18 residues in the CDR3. V lost 4 bases, J lost 0 bases, and 7 bases stayed unmatched. CDR1 and CDR2 (germline): MNHNS, SASEGT. The clonotype originates from a female donor in good health, enrolled as a control in a pregnancy study. The rearrangement joins TRBV6-1 to TRBJ2-6; the match to TRBD1 covers 9 bases. Sequences were derived from peripheral blood, sampled in the third trimester of pregnancy. CDR3 in amino acids: CASSGWTGAFSGANVLTF. In nucleotides, the CDR3 is TGTGCCAGCAGTGGGTGGACAGGGGCTTTCTCTGGGGCCAACGTCCTGACTTTC.